This T cell receptor (beta chain) was sequenced during a study of blood T cell repertoires in COVID-19 (dated by TCRdb to 2020 to 2021). Concerning the study at large: Samples from collaborators originated in the United States, Italy and Spain and spanned both the acute and convalescent phases of COVID-19. The material from the prospective study consisted of cDNA or gDNA derived from T cells, B-cell-depleted T cells, or PBMCs. Deeply sampled blood TCRbeta repertoires from subjects exposed to, actively infected with, or recovered from COVID-19 were included in the dataset. A freely available public database, intended as a resource for researchers studying the immune response to SARS-CoV-2, is where the repertoires were released. Samples were obtained from the ongoing ImmuneRACE study (first 160 participants) and from 1,200 or so subjects provided by 6 global collaborators. Sample metadata almost always included a de-identified subject ID, COVID-19 status, age in years and sex. HLA class I and class II types, where available, came from metadata supplied by the sample provider rather than from assay-based typing.

Enrolling through a virtual design, the prospective study's participants ranged in age from roughly 18 to 95 years and lived across 20 to 30 United States geographic areas. In the prospective study, participants were assigned to cohorts based on the clinical history participants reported in a screening survey and a study questionnaire. For ImmuneRACE Cohort 3, a participant was defined as recovered based on two consecutive negative NP/OP PCR tests, clearance by a healthcare professional, or resolution of symptoms. In the prospective study, whole blood, serum and a nasopharyngeal or oropharyngeal swab were collected from each participant by mobile phlebotomists. Additional blood draws and questionnaires over an approximately 2-month period could optionally be provided by prospective study participants. Prospective study blood samples were shipped either frozen or at room temperature before DNA extraction.

In regard to this clone: What antigen it recognizes has not been identified. Base qualities are missing; no much larger clone stands one base away.

What the research found in general, with its limitations: The amount of clinical and demographic metadata varied by source and participant and was provided uncurated.

The immunoSEQ Assay, a bias-controlled multiplex PCR, was used to amplify TCRbeta CDR3 regions from genomic DNA. The paper's processing steps were these. Nucleated cell counts per sample were estimated from amplification of reference gene primers within the assay. To quantify the absolute abundance of each unique TCRbeta CDR3 rearrangement, sequence reads were collapsed and filtered. For each sample, productive Simpson clonality was calculated by taking the square root of Simpson's diversity index across productive rearrangements. TCRdb took this table from immuneACCESS and kept in-frame rearrangements with V and J called. Such tables lack part of the clones; where checked against another copy, unresolved V genes explain under half of the gap, and the rest is unexplained. V, J and clone size reflect that table, while D and trimming were determined from the DNA. The sample table records roughly 180,000 clones; about 90% of these occur just once. The top ten constitute approximately 2.4% of the sample.

The source material was PBMCs or T cells enriched from blood (not recorded which). The source is a woman aged 25 to 45 who had recovered from COVID-19.

Here the CDR3 is given as CASSLAGTRSNQPQHF. The DNA sequence follows: TGTGCCAGCAGCTTAGCTGGGACACGGAGCAATCAGCCCCAGCATTTT. The V and J segments used are TRBV7-9 and TRBJ1-5; the D region possibly corresponds to TRBD1 (6 bases align). CDR1 SEHNR and CDR2 FQNEAQ are derived from the germline V gene (reference sequence). V and J lose 0 bases and 1 base, and a span of 10 bases separates them. Spanning cysteine to phenylalanine, the CDR3 consists of 16 amino acids. CDR3 DNA is the only sequence kept; it has 48 bases, read in frame from the first base. With the rest looked up from the reference TRBV7-9 and TRBJ1-5 genes rather than sequenced, the full variable domain is DTGVSQNPRHKITKRGQNVTFRCDPISEHNRLYWYRQTLGQGPEFLTYFQNEAQLEKSRLLSDRFSAERPKGSFSTLEIQRTEQGDSAMYLCASSLAGTRSNQPQHFGDGTRLSIL.